The clone carrying this T cell receptor beta chain was seen only a few times. This sample stems from a study of T-cell reconstitution after alpha-beta-depleted transplantation in children. The CDR3 consists of 15 residues. Germline lookup yields CDR1 SGHDT and CDR2 YYEEEE. After removal of 4 bases from V and 2 bases from J, the junction contained 9 bases not matched to a gene. Unique molecular identifiers were used in preparing the TCRbeta library. Via MiXCR, TCRdb re-called the PCR reads, giving one row per CDR3 protein. The top ten hold less than 4.5% of the sample, which has about 610,000 distinct CDR3 sequences, roughly a tenth seen once.

This receptor was taken from a human donor who donated a stem cell graft to a child with acute myeloid leukemia. The input for sequencing was PBMCs from the stem cell graft donor, taken from the stem cell graft. This chain joins TRBV5-6 and TRBJ2-7; 7 bases match TRBD2. The CDR3 DNA reads TGTGCCAGCAGCATCAGGTTCGCGGGGGCCTACGAGCAGTACTTC. Translated: CASSIRFAGAYEQYF.